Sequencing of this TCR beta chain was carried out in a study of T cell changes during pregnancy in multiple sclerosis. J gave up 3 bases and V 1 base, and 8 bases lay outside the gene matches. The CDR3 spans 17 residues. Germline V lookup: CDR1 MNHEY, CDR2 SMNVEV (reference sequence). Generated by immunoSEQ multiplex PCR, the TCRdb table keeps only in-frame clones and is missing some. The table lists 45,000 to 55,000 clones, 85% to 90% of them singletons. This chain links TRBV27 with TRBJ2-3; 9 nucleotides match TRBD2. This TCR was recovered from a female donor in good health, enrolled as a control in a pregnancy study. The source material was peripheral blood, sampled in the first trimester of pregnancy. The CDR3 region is CASSLYEAGGGTDTQYF. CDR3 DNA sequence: TGTGCCAGCAGTTTATACGAAGCGGGAGGAGGTACAGATACGCAGTATTTT.